A single sample is the source of the 31 T cell receptor beta chains below, sequenced in a study of blood T cell repertoires in COVID-19. Libraries were prepared by immunoSEQ multiplex PCR; TCRdb keeps only in-frame clonotypes and omits some of them. The data hold about 88,000 clones, with 90% to 95% observed a single time. The sample consisted of peripheral blood. These receptors originate from a man aged 60 to 75 with acute or convalescent COVID-19.

This chain's CDR3 is CASSPGQGGYRSNQPQHF. CDR3 nucleotides: TGTGCCAGCTCACCGGGACAGGGAGGTTATCGAAGCAATCAGCCCCAGCATTTT. The chain joins TRBV18 to TRBJ1-5; 9 bases map to TRBD1. Trimming removed 3 bases from V and 1 base from J; junction bases left unmatched: 10. Germline V gene sequence: CDR1 KGHSH, CDR2 LQKENI. The CDR3 loop spans 18 amino acids. Full variable domain (rest looked up from reference TRBV18 and TRBJ1-5): NAGVMQNPRHLVRRRGQEARLRCSPMKGHSHVYWYRQLPEEGLKFMVYLQKENIIDESGMPKERFSAEFPKEGPSILRIQQVVRGDSAAYFCASSPGQGGYRSNQPQHFGDGTRLSIL.

The chain has TRBV5-1 and TRBJ2-5; 11 nucleotides match TRBD2. V was clipped by 4 bases and J by 3 bases; unmatched bases: 5. This CDR3 spans 15 amino acids. Germline V gene sequence: CDR1 SGHRS, CDR2 YFSETQ. In DNA form, the CDR3 reads TGCGCCAGCAGCCTGGGACTAGCGGACAAAGAGACCCAGTACTTC. As protein: CASSLGLADKETQYF.

The genes are TRBV7-9 and TRBJ1-1; 7 bases are shared with TRBD1. This CDR3 contains 12 residues. After removal of 5 bases from V and 8 bases from J, the junction contained 5 bases not matched to a gene. Germline lookup yields CDR1 SEHNR and CDR2 FQNEAQ (reference sequence). The CDR3 loop reads CASSLGQDEAFF. CDR3 bases: TGTGCCAGCAGCCTTGGACAGGACGAAGCTTTCTTT. Full variable domain (outside the CDR3, taken from reference TRBV7-9 and TRBJ1-1): DTGVSQNPRHKITKRGQNVTFRCDPISEHNRLYWYRQTLGQGPEFLTYFQNEAQLEKSRLLSDRFSAERPKGSFSTLEIQRTEQGDSAMYLCASSLGQDEAFFGQGTRLTVV.

A single count supports this clone. V and J are TRBV3-1 (or the pseudogene TRBV3-2) and TRBJ1-2; 7 bases are shared with TRBD1. This CDR3 has 15 residues. Trimming removed 0 bases from V and 2 bases from J; junction bases left unmatched: 3. Germline CDR1 is LGHDT and CDR2 is YNNKEL (reference sequence). CDR3 protein: CASSQDNRGNYGYTF. In DNA, the CDR3 is TGTGCCAGCAGCCAAGATAACAGGGGAAACTATGGCTACACCTTC.

The chain combines TRBV19 with TRBJ1-3; possibly TRBD1 for D (6 bases). Germline CDR1 LNHDA, CDR2 SQIVND (reference sequence). The CDR3 runs to 14 residues. V gave up 1 base and J gave up 4 bases, with 8 bases separating them. CDR3 loop: CASSIAGDGNTIYF. Here the CDR3 DNA reads TGTGCCAGTAGTATAGCAGGGGACGGAAACACCATATATTTT.

This rearrangement joins TRBV4-3 to TRBJ1-2; D unclear. This CDR3 region has 16 residues. V dropped 0 bases and J dropped 2 bases, with 13 bases sitting between them. Germline V gene data show CDR1 as LGHNA and CDR2 as YSLEER. The chain's CDR3 is CASSQELSRGNYGYTF. CDR3 nucleotides: TGCGCCAGCAGCCAAGAATTAAGTCGGGGAAACTATGGCTACACCTTC.

The rearrangement joins TRBV13 to TRBJ1-4; unclear D gene. Trimming shortened V by 5 bases and J by 4 bases, and 8 bases separated the two germline ends. Germline CDR1 and CDR2: PRHDT and FYEKMQ (reference sequence). The CDR3 has 13 residues. In DNA, the CDR3 is TGTGCCAGCAGCCTTAGAAGTAATGAAAAACTGTTTTTT. It yields the protein CASSLRSNEKLFF.

This chain connects TRBV7-8 to TRBJ2-1; 8 positions agree with TRBD1. The CDR3 has 14 residues. V lost 5 bases to trimming and J lost 7 bases; unmatched junction nucleotides: 7. The germline V gene encodes CDR1 SGHVS and CDR2 FQNEAQ. CDR3 region: CASSPGQGENEQFF. In DNA form, the CDR3 reads TGTGCCAGCAGCCCTGGACAGGGAGAAAATGAGCAGTTCTTC.

The J gene is TRBJ2-3, the V gene TRBV7-2, with a weak D call TRBD1 (5 bases). The V gene's germline CDR1 is SGHTA and CDR2 FQGNSA. The V and J ends lost 3 bases and 8 bases respectively, with 18 bases between them. The CDR3 loop spans 15 amino acids. The CDR3 loop reads CASSLGHGRRGTQYF. In DNA, the CDR3 is TGTGCCAGCAGCTTGGGGCACGGCCGAAGGGGTACGCAGTATTTT.

The J gene is TRBJ2-7, the V gene TRBV10-3; tentatively, D is TRBD1 (7 bases). CDR1 and CDR2 from the germline V gene are ENHRY and SYGVKD. The CDR3 spans 15 residues. V lost 3 bases, J lost 5 bases, and 17 bases lay in between. The CDR3 reads CAISDPRGASNEQYF. CDR3 sequence (DNA): TGTGCCATCAGTGACCCCAGGGGGGCGTCTAACGAGCAGTACTTC.

The chain uses TRBV19 and TRBJ2-1; 9 bases align to TRBD1. Germline loops: CDR1 LNHDA, CDR2 SQIVND (reference sequence). J gave up 6 bases and V 4 bases, and 7 bases lay outside the gene matches. CDR3 length: 15 amino acids. For the CDR3, the DNA is TGTGCCAGTAGTAACCGGGACAGGGACCCCAATGAGCAGTTCTTC. Its protein is CASSNRDRDPNEQFF.

The chain couples TRBV7-9 to TRBJ2-1; 7 nucleotides agree with TRBD2. CDR1 is SEHNR, CDR2 FQNEAQ, per germline (reference sequence). V lost 6 bases to trimming and J lost 3 bases; unmatched junction nucleotides: 5. This CDR3 is 14 amino acids long. This chain's CDR3 is CASSQWTSYNEQFF. CDR3 coding DNA: TGTGCCAGCAGTCAATGGACTAGCTACAATGAGCAGTTCTTC.

The chain employs TRBV7-2 and TRBJ2-7; D is unresolved. Germline V CDR1 and CDR2: SGHTA, FQGNSA. CDR3 length equals 14 residues. V was clipped by 0 bases and J by 1 base, with 7 bases between them. Written as DNA, the CDR3 is TGTGCCAGCAGCTTAGCTTCGGTATCCTACGAGCAGTACTTC. Encoded protein: CASSLASVSYEQYF. Filled out from reference TRBV7-2 and TRBJ2-7, the complete variable domain reads GAGVSQSPSNKVTEKGKDVELRCDPISGHTALYWYRQSLGQGLEFLIYFQGNSAPDKSGLPSDRFSAERTGGSVSTLTIQRTQQEDSAVYLCASSLASVSYEQYFGPGTRLTVT.

The chain uses TRBV5-4 and TRBJ1-1; 7 bases fit TRBD1. Germline CDR1 and CDR2: SGHNT and YYREEE (reference sequence). The CDR3 contains 17 residues. V trimming: 6 bases; J trimming: 1 base; junction bases outside the gene matches: 15. CDR3 nucleotide sequence: TGTGCCAGCACCAGGGGGGCAGGGGGGCTACCGAACACTGAAGCTTTCTTT. Protein: CASTRGAGGLPNTEAFF.

The chain is built from TRBV28 and TRBJ2-1, with TRBD1 as a possible D gene (5 bases). From germline, CDR1 is MDHEN and CDR2 SYDVKM. Trimming took off 2 bases at V and 4 bases at J, with 6 bases between the two ends. The CDR3 totals 13 residues. The CDR3 region is CASSLGAYNEQFF. Here the CDR3 DNA reads TGTGCCAGCAGTTTAGGGGCGTACAATGAGCAGTTCTTC.

This chain connects TRBV7-2 to TRBJ2-5; TRBD2 agrees at 15 bases. J gave up 7 bases and V 5 bases, and 8 bases lay outside the gene matches. The CDR3 consists of 16 residues. Germline CDR1 reads SGHTA; CDR2 reads FQGNSA. In nucleotides, the CDR3 is TGTGCCAGCAGCCTAGGGACTAGCGGGGGGCAGGGGACCCAGTACTTC. Encoded protein: CASSLGTSGGQGTQYF. Using reference TRBV7-2 and TRBJ2-5 for the parts outside the CDR3, the full variable domain is GAGVSQSPSNKVTEKGKDVELRCDPISGHTALYWYRQSLGQGLEFLIYFQGNSAPDKSGLPSDRFSAERTGGSVSTLTIQRTQQEDSAVYLCASSLGTSGGQGTQYFGPGTRLLVL.

This clone was picked up one time. The gene calls are TRBV28 and TRBJ1-1; tentatively, D is TRBD1 (6 bases). CDR3 length: 14 residues. The V gene's germline CDR1 is MDHEN and CDR2 SYDVKM. Trimming stripped 5 bases from V and 1 base from J, with 11 bases between. CDR3 nucleotides: TGTGCCAGCAGTGCGCCACAGGGGAACACTGAAGCTTTCTTT. Translated, it gives CASSAPQGNTEAFF. Filled out from reference TRBV28 and TRBJ1-1, the complete variable domain reads DVKVTQSSRYLVKRTGEKVFLECVQDMDHENMFWYRQDPGLGLRLIYFSYDVKMKEKGDIPEGYSVSREKKERFSLILESASTNQTSMYLCASSAPQGNTEAFFGQGTRLTVV.

V gene TRBV4-3 combines with J gene TRBJ2-6; D may be TRBD2 (5 bases). V dropped 4 bases and J dropped 3 bases, with 16 bases sitting between them. The CDR3 totals 17 residues. CDR1 and CDR2 from the germline V gene are LGHNA and YSLEER. For the CDR3, the DNA is TGCGCCAGCAGCCCACAGTCGGGGTATGGTGGGGCCAACGTCCTGACTTTC. It codes for CASSPQSGYGGANVLTF.

The rearrangement links TRBV11-2 to TRBJ2-5; D is possibly TRBD2 (5 bases). In germline, CDR1 is SGHAT, CDR2 FQNNGV. V was pared by 2 bases and J by 5 bases, with 12 bases between. The CDR3 is made up of 14 amino acids. The CDR3, as DNA: TGTGCCAGCAGCTTAATGGCTAGCTATGAGACCCAGTACTTC. Translating it yields CASSLMASYETQYF.

This sequence joins TRBV19 and TRBJ2-5; TRBD1 agrees at 8 bases. The germline V gene encodes CDR1 LNHDA and CDR2 SQIVND (reference sequence). The CDR3 runs 15 residues. Trimming cost V 5 bases and J 5 bases; bases outside gene matches: 10. Here the CDR3 reads CASSQGQVSWETQYF. The CDR3 DNA reads TGTGCCAGTAGTCAGGGACAGGTGTCATGGGAGACCCAGTACTTC.

CDR3 coding DNA: TGTGCCAGCAGCACTGGGACAGAGGGCTCTGAAGCTTTCTTT. Protein sequence: CASSTGTEGSEAFF. V gene TRBV9 combines with J gene TRBJ1-1, with 7 bases fitting TRBD1. The CDR3 is made up of 14 amino acids. V lost 4 bases to trimming and J lost 6 bases; unmatched junction nucleotides: 9. Germline CDR1 reads SGDLS; CDR2 reads YYNGEE.

The gene calls are TRBV29-1 and TRBJ1-1, with TRBD1 matching over 9 bases. V was pared by 5 bases and J by 1 base, with 2 bases of the junction left unmatched. The CDR3 length is 13 residues. Germline assignment: CDR1 SQVTM and CDR2 ANQGSEA. The CDR3 coding sequence is TGCAGCGTTAGACAGGGGGAGAACACTGAAGCTTTCTTT. The encoded protein is CSVRQGENTEAFF. The full variable domain, rest sourced from reference TRBV29-1 and TRBJ1-1, is SAVISQKPSRDICQRGTSLTIQCQVDSQVTMMFWYRQQPGQSLTLIATANQGSEATYESGFVIDKFPISRPNLTFSTLTVSNMSPEDSSIYLCSVRQGENTEAFFGQGTRLTVV.

The V and J genes are TRBV12-3 or TRBV12-4 and TRBJ2-3, with D unclear. Trimming cost V 2 bases and J 6 bases, with 9 bases left between them. The CDR3 extends over 13 amino acids. CDR3 amino acids: CASSLYPRDTQYF. The CDR3 DNA is TGTGCCAGCAGTTTATACCCTCGGGATACGCAGTATTTT.

CDR3 nucleotide sequence: TGTGCCAGCAGCGGAATCGGGACAGCCTACGAGCAGTACTTC. Its protein product is CASSGIGTAYEQYF. The V and J genes are TRBV11-2 and TRBJ2-7, with TRBD1 matching over 7 bases. V gave up 5 bases and J gave up 2 bases; unmatched junction bases: 6. This CDR3 has 14 residues. Germline CDR1 and CDR2: SGHAT and FQNNGV.

This clone came up once. The J gene is TRBJ2-3, the V gene TRBV5-6; D remains unclear. Germline-derived CDR1 and CDR2 are SGHDT and YYEEEE. This CDR3 comprises 13 residues. V lost 0 bases to trimming and J lost 4 bases, with 6 bases between them. CDR3 amino acids: CASSLVVPDTQYF. DNA of the CDR3: TGTGCCAGCAGCTTGGTAGTCCCAGATACGCAGTATTTT.

V usage is TRBV7-4 and J usage is TRBJ1-5; 7 bases line up with TRBD1. The CDR3 length is 17 residues. Germline V gene sequence: CDR1 SGHVT, CDR2 SQSDAQ. The V and J ends lost 6 bases and 0 bases, in that order; junction bases with no gene match: 11. The CDR3 DNA sequence: TGTGCCAGCAGACCCCAAAAAACAGGGGATAGCAATCAGCCCCAGCATTTT. This encodes CASRPQKTGDSNQPQHF.

The rearrangement links TRBV3-1 (or the pseudogene TRBV3-2) to TRBJ2-5; D possibly corresponds to TRBD2 (6 bases). From germline, CDR1 is LGHDT and CDR2 YNNKEL (reference sequence). The CDR3 runs to 13 residues. The germline V and J ends were trimmed by 4 bases and 1 base, with 7 bases remaining between them. The CDR3 region is CASSLGLQETQYF. The CDR3, as DNA: TGTGCCAGCAGCCTGGGACTCCAAGAGACCCAGTACTTC.

The chain joins TRBV19 to TRBJ2-2; tentatively, D is TRBD1 (6 bases). Trimming cost V 6 bases and J 8 bases, with 16 bases left between them. CDR3 size: 14 residues. Looked up from germline, CDR1 is LNHDA and CDR2 is SQIVND (reference sequence). As DNA, the CDR3 is TGTGCCAGTAGGACCGGGACATCCCTAGGGGAGCTGTTTTTT. Translating gives CASRTGTSLGELFF.

This clone was detected once. V is TRBV4-3 and J is TRBJ2-7; 9 bases match TRBD1. V lost 4 bases, J lost 6 bases, and 4 bases stayed unmatched. The CDR3 is 13 amino acids. CDR1 is LGHNA, CDR2 YSLEER, per germline. CDR3 bases: TGCGCCAGCAGCCTGGGACAGGGACGCGAGCAGTACTTC. It encodes CASSLGQGREQYF.

The chain carries TRBV28 and TRBJ2-4; 10 bases map to TRBD1. CDR1 is MDHEN, CDR2 SYDVKM, per germline. The CDR3 is 15 amino acids. The trim removed 8 bases at V and 4 bases at J, leaving 8 bases unmatched. CDR3 sequence reads: CASGRQGAEKNIQYF. The CDR3, as DNA: TGTGCCAGCGGAAGACAGGGGGCAGAAAAAAACATTCAGTACTTC.

J is TRBJ2-1 and V is TRBV11-2; a possible D gene is TRBD2 (6 bases). V was clipped by 4 bases and J by 4 bases, with 23 bases between them. The CDR3 sequence is 18 residues long. Looked up from germline, CDR1 is SGHAT and CDR2 is FQNNGV. The CDR3 is CASSSFQAGPIWYNEQFF. In DNA form, the CDR3 reads TGTGCCAGCAGCTCGTTCCAAGCGGGTCCGATTTGGTACAATGAGCAGTTCTTC.